This T cell receptor beta chain appears in the sequencing data of a study of OX40 agonist ivuxolimab in advanced cancers. The CDR3 length is 15 residues. Germline CDR1 SGHDN, CDR2 FVKESK. V was trimmed by 4 bases and J by 0 bases, leaving 10 bases between them. The repertoire was sequenced with immunoSEQ multiplex PCR; TCRdb's copy has only in-frame clones and lacks some. In the table there are roughly 60,000 clones, less than 85% of which are singletons. This receptor was taken from an adult with an advanced solid tumor such as melanoma, head and neck, liver or kidney cancer. This specimen was CD4+ or CD8+ T cells sorted from blood, taken in a trial of the OX40 agonist ivuxolimab. This sequence joins TRBV14 and TRBJ1-3, with a possible D match to TRBD1 (6 bases). CDR3 nucleotide sequence: TGTGCCAGCAGCCCGGGACATAACTCTGGAAACACCATATATTTT. Translation gives CASSPGHNSGNTIYF.